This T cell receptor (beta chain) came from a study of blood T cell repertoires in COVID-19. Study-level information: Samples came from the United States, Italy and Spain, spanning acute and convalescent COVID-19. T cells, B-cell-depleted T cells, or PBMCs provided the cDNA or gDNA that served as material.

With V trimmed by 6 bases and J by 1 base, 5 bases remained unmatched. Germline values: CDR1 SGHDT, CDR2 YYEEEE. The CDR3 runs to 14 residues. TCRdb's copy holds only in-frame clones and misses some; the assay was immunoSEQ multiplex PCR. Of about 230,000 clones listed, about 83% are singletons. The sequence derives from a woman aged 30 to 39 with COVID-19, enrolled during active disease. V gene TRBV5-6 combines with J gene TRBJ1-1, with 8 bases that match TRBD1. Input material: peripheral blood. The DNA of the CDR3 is TGTGCCAGCACCCGACAGGGGCAGAACACTGAAGCTTTCTTT. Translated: CASTRQGQNTEAFF.